The entry below describes one TCR beta chain. These data are taken from a study of T cells in Graves' hyperthyroidism and ophthalmopathy. Amplification of TCR beta CDR3 regions was performed using RNA transcripts as template. Carried out on the TCR CDR3, a first-round RT-PCR used the HTBI primer set. A single record per CDR3 protein comes from TCRdb applying MiXCR to the multiplex PCR reads. The top ten clones hold about 30% of a sample with under 300,000 distinct CDR3 sequences, 20% to 30% of them seen once. This receptor was taken from a man aged 35 to 55 with Graves' hyperthyroidism that later progressed to Graves' ophthalmopathy. Specimen: blood.

The CDR3 region is CASSAGTEPNYGYTF. CDR3 in DNA: TGCGCCAGCAGCGCGGGGACAGAGCCTAACTATGGCTACACCTTC. The chain is built from TRBV5-1 and TRBJ1-2; 7 bases are a match to TRBD1. Trimming took 4 bases from V and 0 from J; bases not matched to a gene: 6. CDR1 is SGHRS, CDR2 YFSETQ, per germline. The CDR3 totals 15 residues.